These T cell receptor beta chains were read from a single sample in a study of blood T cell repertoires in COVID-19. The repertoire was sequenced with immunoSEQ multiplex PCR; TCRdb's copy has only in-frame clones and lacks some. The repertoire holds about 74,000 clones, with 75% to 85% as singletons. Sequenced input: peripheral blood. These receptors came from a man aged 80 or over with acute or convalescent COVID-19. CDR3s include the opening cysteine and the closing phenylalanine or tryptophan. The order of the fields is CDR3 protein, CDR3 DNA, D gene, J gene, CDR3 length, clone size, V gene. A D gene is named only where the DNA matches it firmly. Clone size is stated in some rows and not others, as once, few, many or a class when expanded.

cdr3_aa: CASSLGASGRPSTDTQYF
cdr3_nt: TGTGCCAGCAGCTTAGGGGCTAGCGGGAGACCCAGCACAGATACGCAGTATTTT
d_call: TRBD2
j_call: TRBJ2-3
cdr3_length: 18
clone_size: -
v_call: TRBV7-2

cdr3_aa: CASSIPSGDGGYTF
cdr3_nt: TGTGCCAGCAGTATACCATCAGGGGATGGTGGCTACACCTTC
d_call: -
j_call: TRBJ1-2
cdr3_length: 14
clone_size: -
v_call: TRBV28

cdr3_aa: CASSLVAGVDNEQFF
cdr3_nt: TGTGCCAGCAGTTTGGTAGCGGGAGTCGACAATGAGCAGTTCTTC
d_call: TRBD2
j_call: TRBJ2-1
cdr3_length: 15
clone_size: -
v_call: TRBV28

cdr3_aa: CASSPQSYNSPLHF
cdr3_nt: TGTGCCAGCAGCCCTCAGTCCTATAATTCACCCCTCCACTTT
d_call: -
j_call: TRBJ1-6
cdr3_length: 14
clone_size: -
v_call: TRBV28

cdr3_aa: CASSLSGTNLEAFF
cdr3_nt: TGTGCCAGCAGCTTATCCGGGACAAACCTTGAAGCTTTCTTT
d_call: -
j_call: TRBJ1-1
cdr3_length: 14
clone_size: -
v_call: TRBV7-9

cdr3_aa: CASSQTTGTGVSPLHF
cdr3_nt: TGCGCCAGCAGCCAAACCACCGGGACAGGGGTATCACCCCTCCACTTT
d_call: TRBD1
j_call: TRBJ1-6
cdr3_length: 16
clone_size: -
v_call: TRBV4-3

cdr3_aa: CASSLVASGVTGELFF
cdr3_nt: TGTGCCAGCAGCTTAGTTGCTAGCGGGGTGACCGGGGAGCTGTTTTTT
d_call: TRBD2
j_call: TRBJ2-2
cdr3_length: 16
clone_size: -
v_call: TRBV7-8

cdr3_aa: CSVENGQGLDTQYF
cdr3_nt: TGCAGCGTTGAAAATGGACAGGGATTGGATACGCAGTATTTT
d_call: TRBD1
j_call: TRBJ2-3
cdr3_length: 14
clone_size: few
v_call: TRBV29-1

cdr3_aa: CASSQEKGQLNTGELFF
cdr3_nt: TGTGCCAGCAGCCAAGAGAAAGGACAGCTGAACACCGGGGAGCTGTTTTTT
d_call: -
j_call: TRBJ2-2
cdr3_length: 17
clone_size: -
v_call: TRBV3-1/TRBV3-2

cdr3_aa: CASSVGGQLMYTQYF
cdr3_nt: TGTGCCAGCAGCGTAGGAGGACAACTCATGTATACGCAGTATTTT
d_call: -
j_call: TRBJ2-3
cdr3_length: 15
clone_size: -
v_call: TRBV9

cdr3_aa: CSANDAGGPNNEQFF
cdr3_nt: TGCAGTGCTAATGACGCGGGAGGGCCAAACAATGAGCAGTTCTTC
d_call: TRBD2
j_call: TRBJ2-1
cdr3_length: 15
clone_size: -
v_call: TRBV20-1

cdr3_aa: CATSDNRGIGQPQHF
cdr3_nt: TGTGCCACCAGTGATAACAGGGGTATAGGTCAGCCCCAGCATTTT
d_call: TRBD1
j_call: TRBJ1-5
cdr3_length: 15
clone_size: once
v_call: TRBV24-1

cdr3_aa: CASSEGGQPAYGYTF
cdr3_nt: TGCGCCAGCAGTGAGGGAGGACAGCCGGCCTATGGCTACACCTTC
d_call: -
j_call: TRBJ1-2
cdr3_length: 15
clone_size: -
v_call: TRBV10-1

cdr3_aa: CASSTGTGRRDNQPQHF
cdr3_nt: TGTGCCAGTAGTACCGGGACAGGTCGACGGGACAATCAGCCCCAGCATTTT
d_call: TRBD1
j_call: TRBJ1-5
cdr3_length: 17
clone_size: -
v_call: TRBV19

cdr3_aa: CASRPAATSGNTIYF
cdr3_nt: TGTGCCAGCCGTCCCGCGGCGACCTCTGGAAACACCATATATTTT
d_call: -
j_call: TRBJ1-3
cdr3_length: 15
clone_size: -
v_call: TRBV18

cdr3_aa: CASSLGQLGATEAFF
cdr3_nt: TGTGCCAGCAGCTTAGGACAGTTAGGGGCCACTGAAGCTTTCTTT
d_call: -
j_call: TRBJ1-1
cdr3_length: 15
clone_size: -
v_call: TRBV7-9

cdr3_aa: CASSPRTSGRNEQYF
cdr3_nt: TGTGCCAGCAGCCCCAGGACTAGCGGGAGAAACGAGCAGTACTTC
d_call: TRBD2
j_call: TRBJ2-7
cdr3_length: 15
clone_size: few
v_call: TRBV3-1/TRBV3-2

cdr3_aa: CASSDVQDSGNTIYF
cdr3_nt: TGCGCCAGCAGTGATGTACAGGACTCTGGAAACACCATATATTTT
d_call: -
j_call: TRBJ1-3
cdr3_length: 15
clone_size: -
v_call: TRBV10-2

cdr3_aa: CASSLGGISGANVLTF
cdr3_nt: TGTGCCAGCAGCTTGGGAGGGATCTCTGGGGCCAACGTCCTGACTTTC
d_call: -
j_call: TRBJ2-6
cdr3_length: 16
clone_size: -
v_call: TRBV5-4

cdr3_aa: CASSYIHTDTQYF
cdr3_nt: TGTGCCAGCAGTTACATTCACACAGATACGCAGTATTTT
d_call: -
j_call: TRBJ2-3
cdr3_length: 13
clone_size: -
v_call: TRBV6-5

cdr3_aa: CASSADSNSNQPQHF
cdr3_nt: TGTGCCAGCAGCGCTGATAGTAATAGCAATCAGCCCCAGCATTTT
d_call: -
j_call: TRBJ1-5
cdr3_length: 15
clone_size: -
v_call: TRBV5-5

cdr3_aa: CASSVAGAPLYGYTF
cdr3_nt: TGTGCCAGCAGCGTAGCAGGGGCCCCCCTCTATGGCTACACCTTC
d_call: -
j_call: TRBJ1-2
cdr3_length: 15
clone_size: -
v_call: TRBV9

cdr3_aa: CASSPTPAGTGRNEQFF
cdr3_nt: TGTGCCAGCAGCCCGACCCCAGCTGGGACAGGGCGGAATGAGCAGTTCTTC
d_call: TRBD1
j_call: TRBJ2-1
cdr3_length: 17
clone_size: once
v_call: TRBV5-4

cdr3_aa: CASSVGREGAYEQYF
cdr3_nt: TGTGCCAGCAGCGTAGGGAGGGAAGGGGCCTACGAGCAGTACTTC
d_call: -
j_call: TRBJ2-7
cdr3_length: 15
clone_size: -
v_call: TRBV9

cdr3_aa: CASSPAGGSYNSPLHF
cdr3_nt: TGTGCCAGCAGTCCGGCCGGGGGTTCCTATAATTCACCCCTCCACTTT
d_call: -
j_call: TRBJ1-6
cdr3_length: 16
clone_size: -
v_call: TRBV6-2/TRBV6-3

cdr3_aa: CASSSPGQVSAEQYF
cdr3_nt: TGTGCCAGCAGCTCACCGGGACAGGTTTCGGCCGAGCAGTACTTC
d_call: TRBD1
j_call: TRBJ2-7
cdr3_length: 15
clone_size: -
v_call: TRBV7-9

cdr3_aa: CASSPGGGASSGLNGYTF
cdr3_nt: TGTGCCAGCAGCCCGGGAGGGGGGGCCTCTAGTGGTCTGAATGGCTACACCTTC
d_call: -
j_call: TRBJ1-2
cdr3_length: 18
clone_size: -
v_call: TRBV11-3

cdr3_aa: CASSLDGATDTQYF
cdr3_nt: TGTGCCAGCAGCTTAGATGGGGCCACAGATACGCAGTATTTT
d_call: -
j_call: TRBJ2-3
cdr3_length: 14
clone_size: -
v_call: TRBV11-2

cdr3_aa: CASSSGQNYGYTF
cdr3_nt: TGTGCCAGCAGCTCTGGACAGAACTATGGCTACACCTTC
d_call: -
j_call: TRBJ1-2
cdr3_length: 13
clone_size: -
v_call: TRBV11-1

cdr3_aa: CASSPPGQSNEKLFF
cdr3_nt: TGTGCCAGCTCACCACCGGGACAGTCTAATGAAAAACTGTTTTTT
d_call: TRBD1
j_call: TRBJ1-4
cdr3_length: 15
clone_size: once
v_call: TRBV18

cdr3_aa: CASSTTRLSYNEQFF
cdr3_nt: TGTGCCAGCAGCACAACTAGACTCTCCTACAATGAGCAGTTCTTC
d_call: -
j_call: TRBJ2-1
cdr3_length: 15
clone_size: -
v_call: TRBV27

cdr3_aa: CASSPAESWTQYF
cdr3_nt: TGTGCCAGCAGCCCGGCGGAGTCCTGGACCCAGTACTTC
d_call: -
j_call: TRBJ2-5
cdr3_length: 13
clone_size: -
v_call: TRBV14

cdr3_aa: CASALVQGTWDEQYF
cdr3_nt: TGTGCCAGCGCCCTGGTACAGGGGACCTGGGACGAGCAGTACTTC
d_call: TRBD1
j_call: TRBJ2-7
cdr3_length: 15
clone_size: once
v_call: TRBV28

cdr3_aa: CASSPGTPDYEQYF
cdr3_nt: TGTGCCAGCAGCCCTGGGACACCCGACTACGAGCAGTACTTC
d_call: -
j_call: TRBJ2-7
cdr3_length: 14
clone_size: -
v_call: TRBV7-9

cdr3_aa: CASSHRATSGYNEQFF
cdr3_nt: TGTGCCAGCAGCCACCGCGCGACTAGCGGGTACAATGAGCAGTTCTTC
d_call: TRBD2
j_call: TRBJ2-1
cdr3_length: 16
clone_size: -
v_call: TRBV5-4

cdr3_aa: CASSLGEVNTEAFF
cdr3_nt: TGCGCCAGCAGCTTGGGAGAGGTGAACACTGAAGCTTTCTTT
d_call: -
j_call: TRBJ1-1
cdr3_length: 14
clone_size: -
v_call: TRBV5-1

cdr3_aa: CASSLGEEGWNEQFF
cdr3_nt: TGTGCCAGCAGCTTAGGCGAAGAGGGTTGGAATGAGCAGTTCTTC
d_call: -
j_call: TRBJ2-1
cdr3_length: 15
clone_size: -
v_call: TRBV11-3

cdr3_aa: CASEDPGVYEQYF
cdr3_nt: TGTGCCTCTGAGGACCCGGGGGTTTACGAGCAGTACTTC
d_call: -
j_call: TRBJ2-7
cdr3_length: 13
clone_size: few
v_call: TRBV10-3

cdr3_aa: CASSYLTGFEAGANVLTF
cdr3_nt: TGTGCCAGCAGTTACCTGACGGGTTTTGAGGCTGGGGCCAACGTCCTGACTTTC
d_call: -
j_call: TRBJ2-6
cdr3_length: 18
clone_size: -
v_call: TRBV28

cdr3_aa: CASTKTGGGGTDTQYF
cdr3_nt: TGTGCCAGCACTAAGACAGGGGGAGGAGGGACAGATACGCAGTATTTT
d_call: TRBD1
j_call: TRBJ2-3
cdr3_length: 16
clone_size: many
v_call: TRBV28

cdr3_aa: CATTINEKLFF
cdr3_nt: TGTGCCACCACAATTAATGAAAAACTGTTTTTT
d_call: -
j_call: TRBJ1-4
cdr3_length: 11
clone_size: -
v_call: TRBV28

cdr3_aa: CASSQDRVLGYGYTF
cdr3_nt: TGCGCCAGCAGCCAAGACAGGGTGTTGGGGTATGGCTACACCTTC
d_call: -
j_call: TRBJ1-2
cdr3_length: 15
clone_size: -
v_call: TRBV4-3

cdr3_aa: CASSLGVGARTDTQYF
cdr3_nt: TGTGCCAGCAGCTTAGGTGTGGGGGCGCGGACAGATACGCAGTATTTT
d_call: -
j_call: TRBJ2-3
cdr3_length: 16
clone_size: -
v_call: TRBV7-6

cdr3_aa: CASSQGGGTLGGELFF
cdr3_nt: TGTGCCAGCAGCCAAGGCGGGGGAACCCTTGGCGGGGAGCTGTTTTTT
d_call: TRBD2
j_call: TRBJ2-2
cdr3_length: 16
clone_size: -
v_call: TRBV7-2

cdr3_aa: CATRDGRTGGETQYF
cdr3_nt: TGTGCCACCAGGGATGGTCGCACAGGGGGAGAGACCCAGTACTTC
d_call: TRBD1
j_call: TRBJ2-5
cdr3_length: 15
clone_size: few
v_call: TRBV24-1

cdr3_aa: CAISESTGGSEKLFF
cdr3_nt: TGTGCCATCAGTGAGTCGACAGGGGGAAGTGAAAAACTGTTTTTT
d_call: TRBD1
j_call: TRBJ1-4
cdr3_length: 15
clone_size: -
v_call: TRBV10-3

cdr3_aa: CASSLGGSSYEQYF
cdr3_nt: TGTGCCAGCAGTTTGGGTGGGAGCTCCTACGAGCAGTACTTC
d_call: -
j_call: TRBJ2-7
cdr3_length: 14
clone_size: -
v_call: TRBV28

cdr3_aa: CASSHGAGNTIYF
cdr3_nt: TGTGCCAGCAGCCACGGGGCTGGAAACACCATATATTTT
d_call: -
j_call: TRBJ1-3
cdr3_length: 13
clone_size: few
v_call: TRBV12-3/TRBV12-4

cdr3_aa: CATSVLGGGELFF
cdr3_nt: TGTGCCACCAGTGTTCTGGGAGGGGGGGAGCTGTTTTTT
d_call: TRBD2
j_call: TRBJ2-2
cdr3_length: 13
clone_size: -
v_call: TRBV24-1

cdr3_aa: CASSLGGGSTDTQYF
cdr3_nt: TGCGCCAGCAGCTTGGGCGGGGGTAGCACAGATACGCAGTATTTT
d_call: TRBD2
j_call: TRBJ2-3
cdr3_length: 15
clone_size: -
v_call: TRBV5-1

cdr3_aa: CASKRQGMGRETYNEQFF
cdr3_nt: TGTGCCAGCAAAAGACAGGGGATGGGGCGGGAGACCTACAATGAGCAGTTCTTC
d_call: -
j_call: TRBJ2-1
cdr3_length: 18
clone_size: -
v_call: TRBV7-2

cdr3_aa: CASSLLAGGPIDTQYF
cdr3_nt: TGTGCCAGCAGCCTTCTAGCGGGAGGGCCTATAGATACGCAGTATTTT
d_call: TRBD2
j_call: TRBJ2-3
cdr3_length: 16
clone_size: -
v_call: TRBV27

cdr3_aa: CASSFELAGAPGELFF
cdr3_nt: TGTGCCAGCAGTTTTGAGCTAGCGGGAGCCCCCGGGGAGCTGTTTTTT
d_call: TRBD2
j_call: TRBJ2-2
cdr3_length: 16
clone_size: -
v_call: TRBV27

cdr3_aa: CASSPDRVGGEQFF
cdr3_nt: TGTGCCAGCTCACCAGACAGGGTAGGAGGTGAGCAGTTCTTC
d_call: TRBD1
j_call: TRBJ2-1
cdr3_length: 14
clone_size: few
v_call: TRBV18

cdr3_aa: CASSLGASGPLNIQYF
cdr3_nt: TGTGCCAGCAGCTTGGGGGCTAGCGGGCCCTTAAACATTCAGTACTTC
d_call: TRBD2
j_call: TRBJ2-4
cdr3_length: 16
clone_size: few
v_call: TRBV5-4

cdr3_aa: CASSHRSGTGYTGELFF
cdr3_nt: TGTGCCAGCAGTCACCGATCCGGGACAGGGTACACCGGGGAGCTGTTTTTT
d_call: TRBD1
j_call: TRBJ2-2
cdr3_length: 17
clone_size: -
v_call: TRBV5-6

cdr3_aa: CASSIDRNTEAFF
cdr3_nt: TGTGCCAGCAGCATAGACAGGAACACTGAAGCTTTCTTT
d_call: -
j_call: TRBJ1-1
cdr3_length: 13
clone_size: -
v_call: TRBV2

cdr3_aa: CASSLLGLAGVRDTQYF
cdr3_nt: TGTGCCAGCAGCTTACTGGGACTAGCGGGAGTCCGAGATACGCAGTATTTT
d_call: TRBD2
j_call: TRBJ2-3
cdr3_length: 17
clone_size: -
v_call: TRBV7-2

cdr3_aa: CASSFWQNTEAFF
cdr3_nt: TGTGCCAGCAGTTTTTGGCAGAACACTGAAGCTTTCTTT
d_call: -
j_call: TRBJ1-1
cdr3_length: 13
clone_size: -
v_call: TRBV28

cdr3_aa: CASSEQAGGNYGYTF
cdr3_nt: TGTGCCAGCAGTGAACAGGCAGGGGGCAACTATGGCTACACCTTC
d_call: TRBD1
j_call: TRBJ1-2
cdr3_length: 15
clone_size: -
v_call: TRBV6-4